The rows below give T cell receptor beta chains drawn from one sample of a study of CD8 T cells in Susac syndrome. In TCRdb, the immunoSEQ multiplex PCR reads were re-called with MiXCR into one record per CDR3 protein. This sample has hundreds of thousands of distinct CDR3 sequences, with 85% to 90% found just once. The sample consisted of CD8+ T cells from PBMCs. These receptor sequences come from a human donor with multiple sclerosis. The CDR3 runs from the conserved cysteine through the conserved F or W. The D gene is left open where the match is weak. Only part of the rows carry a size: once, few, many, or a class if the clone is expanded.

d_gene: NA; j_gene: TRBJ1-1; v_gene: TRBV5-1; abundance: NA; CDR3nt: TGCGCCAGCAGCTTGGGTTTTGGGAGGTTGAACACTGAAGCTTTCTTT; CDR3aa: CASSLGFGRLNTEAFF
d_gene: NA; j_gene: TRBJ1-3; v_gene: TRBV7-9; abundance: NA; CDR3nt: TGTGCCAGCAGCGAGTATGACGGGAAAGTGTCCACCATATATTTT; CDR3aa: CASSEYDGKVSTIYF
d_gene: NA; j_gene: TRBJ1-4; v_gene: TRBV5-1; abundance: NA; CDR3nt: TGCGCCAGCAGCTTGGATCTGGGTGCTAATGAAAAACTGTTTTTT; CDR3aa: CASSLDLGANEKLFF
d_gene: NA; j_gene: TRBJ1-5; v_gene: TRBV6-1; abundance: once; CDR3nt: TGTGCCGGCAGTGAGTGGGGGAATGGCAATCAGCCCCAGCATTTT; CDR3aa: CAGSEWGNGNQPQHF
d_gene: TRBD1; j_gene: TRBJ2-2; v_gene: TRBV12-3/TRBV12-4; abundance: NA; CDR3nt: TGTGCCAGCAGTCGTAGGACAGGCGGGACCGGGGAGCTGTTTTTT; CDR3aa: CASSRRTGGTGELFF
d_gene: NA; j_gene: TRBJ2-1; v_gene: TRBV4-1; abundance: NA; CDR3nt: TGCGCCAGCAGCCAAGGGGCGGACTCCTACAATGAGCAGTTCTTC; CDR3aa: CASSQGADSYNEQFF
d_gene: TRBD1; j_gene: TRBJ2-1; v_gene: TRBV2; abundance: NA; CDR3nt: TGTGCCAGCAGGAGACAGGGGGCAACGGACAATGAGCAGTTCTTC; CDR3aa: CASRRQGATDNEQFF
d_gene: NA; j_gene: TRBJ2-1; v_gene: TRBV4-1; abundance: NA; CDR3nt: TGCGCCAGCAGCCAAGAAGAACCGACCGACCTCTACAATGAGCAGTTCTTC; CDR3aa: CASSQEEPTDLYNEQFF
d_gene: NA; j_gene: TRBJ2-1; v_gene: TRBV20-1; abundance: NA; CDR3nt: TGCAGTGCCATCATCGGATCCTTTGCTTACAATGAGCAGTTCTTC; CDR3aa: CSAIIGSFAYNEQFF
d_gene: NA; j_gene: TRBJ1-2; v_gene: TRBV19; abundance: NA; CDR3nt: TGTGCCAGTAGTGATCGGACACTACAGCACCTTGGCTACACCTTC; CDR3aa: CASSDRTLQHLGYTF
d_gene: NA; j_gene: TRBJ2-1; v_gene: TRBV5-5; abundance: NA; CDR3nt: TGTGCCAACAAGCCCACGCCTGAGAGCTCCTACAATGAGCAGTTCTTC; CDR3aa: CANKPTPESSYNEQFF
d_gene: TRBD2; j_gene: TRBJ2-1; v_gene: TRBV5-1; abundance: NA; CDR3nt: TGCGCCAGCAGCTTGGTAGCGGGCCTCTCCTACAATGAGCAGTTCTTC; CDR3aa: CASSLVAGLSYNEQFF
d_gene: NA; j_gene: TRBJ2-1; v_gene: TRBV12-3/TRBV12-4; abundance: NA; CDR3nt: TGTGCCAGCAGTTTATGGGACACCCATGAGCAGTTCTTC; CDR3aa: CASSLWDTHEQFF
d_gene: TRBD2; j_gene: TRBJ2-1; v_gene: TRBV20-1; abundance: NA; CDR3nt: TGCAGTGCTAGAGAGGGACTAGCTGCTGAGCAGTTCTTC; CDR3aa: CSAREGLAAEQFF
d_gene: NA; j_gene: TRBJ2-3; v_gene: TRBV7-2; abundance: NA; CDR3nt: TGTGCCAGCAGCTCGATCGGACGGGAGCCCTACACAGATACGCAGTATTTT; CDR3aa: CASSSIGREPYTDTQYF
d_gene: NA; j_gene: TRBJ1-4; v_gene: TRBV7-9; abundance: once; CDR3nt: TGTGCCAGCAGCCCAGATGCAACTAATGAAAAACTGTTTTTT; CDR3aa: CASSPDATNEKLFF
d_gene: NA; j_gene: TRBJ1-1; v_gene: TRBV20-1; abundance: NA; CDR3nt: TGCAGTGCTAGTCGACAGACAAACACTGAAGCTTTCTTT; CDR3aa: CSASRQTNTEAFF
d_gene: NA; j_gene: TRBJ2-5; v_gene: TRBV25-1; abundance: NA; CDR3nt: TGTGCCAGCGGAGGATCCGCGGAGACCCAGTACTTC; CDR3aa: CASGGSAETQYF
d_gene: NA; j_gene: TRBJ2-1; v_gene: TRBV4-1; abundance: NA; CDR3nt: TGCGCCAGCAGCCAAGGAGTGGCCAGCTTCTACAATGAGCAGTTCTTC; CDR3aa: CASSQGVASFYNEQFF
d_gene: TRBD2; j_gene: TRBJ2-7; v_gene: TRBV29-1; abundance: once; CDR3nt: TGCAGCGTTGAAGGACGGGGGGGCGTGGACGAGCAGTACTTC; CDR3aa: CSVEGRGGVDEQYF
d_gene: NA; j_gene: TRBJ2-5; v_gene: TRBV7-8; abundance: NA; CDR3nt: TGTGCCAGCAGCCTCTACTGGGACGGACAAGAGACCCAGTACTTC; CDR3aa: CASSLYWDGQETQYF
d_gene: NA; j_gene: TRBJ2-1; v_gene: TRBV11-2; abundance: NA; CDR3nt: TGTGCCAGCAGCTTTGTACATGAGCAGTTCTTC; CDR3aa: CASSFVHEQFF
d_gene: NA; j_gene: TRBJ1-2; v_gene: TRBV29-1; abundance: NA; CDR3nt: TGCAGCGCCTGGACCGGCAACTATGGCTACACCTTC; CDR3aa: CSAWTGNYGYTF
d_gene: NA; j_gene: TRBJ2-1; v_gene: TRBV27; abundance: NA; CDR3nt: TGTGCCAGCAGTTTATCGGTGACGGGAAATGAGCAGTTCTTC; CDR3aa: CASSLSVTGNEQFF
d_gene: TRBD1; j_gene: TRBJ2-5; v_gene: TRBV12-3/TRBV12-4; abundance: NA; CDR3nt: TGTGCCAGCAGTTTCTGGGACAGCCCCCAAGAGACCCAGTACTTC; CDR3aa: CASSFWDSPQETQYF
d_gene: TRBD1; j_gene: TRBJ1-3; v_gene: TRBV4-1; abundance: NA; CDR3nt: TGCGCCAGCAGCCAAGGTCCACGACAGGGGGACTACACCATATATTTT; CDR3aa: CASSQGPRQGDYTIYF
d_gene: NA; j_gene: TRBJ1-2; v_gene: TRBV28; abundance: NA; CDR3nt: TGTGCCAGCAGTTTTACGGTGGCCTCTGGCTATGGCTACACCTTC; CDR3aa: CASSFTVASGYGYTF
d_gene: NA; j_gene: TRBJ1-5; v_gene: TRBV27; abundance: few; CDR3nt: TGTGCCAGCAGTTTGACAGTTAGCAATCAGCCCCAGCATTTT; CDR3aa: CASSLTVSNQPQHF
d_gene: NA; j_gene: TRBJ1-2; v_gene: TRBV2; abundance: NA; CDR3nt: TGTGCCAGCATCAAGGACTATGGCTACACCTTC; CDR3aa: CASIKDYGYTF
d_gene: NA; j_gene: TRBJ2-7; v_gene: TRBV6-1; abundance: few; CDR3nt: TGTGCCAGCAGCCTGGGGAACAGGGCGCAGTACTTC; CDR3aa: CASSLGNRAQYF
d_gene: TRBD2; j_gene: TRBJ2-1; v_gene: TRBV30; abundance: NA; CDR3nt: TGTGCCTGGAGAGGCGGGAGGGGAGATGAGCAGTTCTTC; CDR3aa: CAWRGGRGDEQFF
d_gene: NA; j_gene: TRBJ1-5; v_gene: TRBV7-9; abundance: NA; CDR3nt: TGTGCCAGCAGCCCCGGGACATTAAATCAGCCCCAGCATTTT; CDR3aa: CASSPGTLNQPQHF
d_gene: TRBD1; j_gene: TRBJ2-2; v_gene: TRBV19; abundance: NA; CDR3nt: TGTGCCAGTAGTATTGACAGGGTTCGAAACGCCGGGGAGCTGTTTTTT; CDR3aa: CASSIDRVRNAGELFF
d_gene: TRBD2; j_gene: TRBJ2-7; v_gene: TRBV11-1; abundance: few; CDR3nt: TGTGCCAGCAGCTCCCCCCTTTGGCCTTCGGGCGGGAGGACTACCTACGAGCAGTACTTC; CDR3aa: CASSSPLWPSGGRTTYEQYF
d_gene: TRBD1; j_gene: TRBJ1-1; v_gene: TRBV19; abundance: NA; CDR3nt: TGTGCCAGTAGTATCCATCCCGGACAGGGGTTTTACACTGAAGCTTTCTTT; CDR3aa: CASSIHPGQGFYTEAFF
d_gene: TRBD2; j_gene: TRBJ2-1; v_gene: TRBV6-5; abundance: NA; CDR3nt: TGTGCCAGCAGCCGCGGGCGGGAGGGCCGGAATGAGCAGTTCTTC; CDR3aa: CASSRGREGRNEQFF
d_gene: NA; j_gene: TRBJ2-7; v_gene: TRBV4-1; abundance: NA; CDR3nt: TGCGCCAGCAGCCAAGTAGCAGGGGATACTTACGAGCAGTACTTC; CDR3aa: CASSQVAGDTYEQYF
d_gene: NA; j_gene: TRBJ1-5; v_gene: TRBV5-1; abundance: once; CDR3nt: TGCGCCAGCAGCTGGACCGGGTCTAGCAATCAGCCCCAGCATTTT; CDR3aa: CASSWTGSSNQPQHF
d_gene: NA; j_gene: TRBJ2-3; v_gene: TRBV10-2; abundance: NA; CDR3nt: TGCGCCTCTCACGTTAGCACAGATACGCAGTATTTT; CDR3aa: CASHVSTDTQYF
d_gene: NA; j_gene: TRBJ2-1; v_gene: TRBV7-9; abundance: NA; CDR3nt: TGTGCCAGCAGCTCCTCAGGTTGGAATGAGCAGTTCTTC; CDR3aa: CASSSSGWNEQFF
d_gene: NA; j_gene: TRBJ2-7; v_gene: TRBV30; abundance: NA; CDR3nt: TGTGCCTGGACAGAAGGACGGGGGAGTCGGGACGAGCAGTACTTC; CDR3aa: CAWTEGRGSRDEQYF
d_gene: NA; j_gene: TRBJ2-2; v_gene: TRBV3-1; abundance: NA; CDR3nt: TGTGCCAGCAGCCAACTTACGGGCACCGGGGAGCTGTTTTTT; CDR3aa: CASSQLTGTGELFF
d_gene: NA; j_gene: TRBJ1-4; v_gene: TRBV7-9; abundance: NA; CDR3nt: TGTGCCAGCAGCGAAAGGGGGATGAAACTGTTTTTT; CDR3aa: CASSERGMKLFF
d_gene: NA; j_gene: TRBJ1-1; v_gene: TRBV29-1; abundance: NA; CDR3nt: TGCAGCGTTGAACTCAACTCCGACAGCACTGAAGCTTTCTTT; CDR3aa: CSVELNSDSTEAFF